The next 8 T cell receptor beta chains were all read from a single sample in a study of T cell changes during pregnancy in multiple sclerosis. Clones were read by immunoSEQ multiplex PCR, and TCRdb kept only the in-frame ones, dropping some. This sample carries about 120,000 clones, over 85% of them seen once, and the ten largest clones take approximately 6.2%. The sample was peripheral blood, taken before pregnancy. Every receptor here comes from a female donor with multiple sclerosis, enrolled in a pregnancy study.

The rearrangement joins TRBV9 to TRBJ2-3, with 9 bases aligning to TRBD2. The CDR3 totals 16 residues. J lost 0 bases, V lost 2 bases, and 4 bases had no gene match. The germline V gene encodes CDR1 SGDLS and CDR2 YYNGEE. The CDR3 region is CASSVHSGSSTDTQYF. The CDR3 DNA follows: TGTGCCAGCAGCGTTCATAGCGGGAGTAGCACAGATACGCAGTATTTT.

The chain couples TRBV6-6 to TRBJ2-1; 8 positions match TRBD2. V dropped 2 bases and J dropped 7; count of bases not matched to a gene: 7. The CDR3 runs to 15 residues. Germline CDR1 MNHNY, CDR2 SVGAGI (reference sequence). The chain's CDR3 is CASSYGSGRGNEQFF. The CDR3 coding sequence is TGTGCCAGCAGTTACGGAAGCGGGAGAGGGAATGAGCAGTTCTTC.

A note on this clone: The sample carries other DNA sequences with the same CDR3. The V gene is TRBV6-5, the J gene TRBJ1-1, with D possibly TRBD1 on 5 matching bases. V dropped 2 bases and J dropped 5 bases, with 9 bases sitting between them. Germline V gene data show CDR1 as MNHEY and CDR2 as SVGAGI. This CDR3 spans 13 amino acids. The chain's CDR3 is CASSYRGGTEAFF. The CDR3 region has the DNA TGTGCCAGCAGTTACAGGGGTGGAACTGAAGCTTTCTTT.

The chain uses TRBV10-3 and TRBJ1-3, with 10 bases fitting TRBD1. The ends lost 4 bases at V and 0 bases at J; junction bases unmatched: 0. This CDR3 spans 15 amino acids. Germline values: CDR1 ENHRY, CDR2 SYGVKD. The CDR3 protein is CAISGTGGSGNTIYF. The CDR3, as DNA: TGTGCCATCAGTGGGACAGGGGGCTCTGGAAACACCATATATTTT.

Concerning this clone itself: This may be a read error: a much more frequent sequence differs by one nucleotide. V is TRBV27 and J is TRBJ2-3; 10 nucleotides line up with TRBD2. The CDR3 totals 16 residues. Germline V lookup: CDR1 MNHEY, CDR2 SMNVEV (reference sequence). The CDR3 DNA sequence: TGTGCCAGCAGTTTATGGGCTAGCGGGAGCACAGATGCGCAGTATTTT. Residues: CASSLWASGSTDAQYF.

This chain connects TRBV7-2 to TRBJ2-5; TRBD2 matches at 9 bases. Germline CDR1 SGHTA, CDR2 FQGNSA. This CDR3 is 15 amino acids long. V lost 2 bases to trimming and J lost 4 bases; unmatched junction nucleotides: 5. The CDR3 region has the DNA TGTGCCAGCAGCTTATGGGGACTAGCTTCAGAGACCCAGTACTTC. Its translation: CASSLWGLASETQYF.

The chain links TRBV7-2 to TRBJ2-2; D gene ambiguous. Trimming cost V 4 bases and J 3 bases, with 12 bases left between them. This CDR3 has 15 amino acids. Germline CDR1 and CDR2: SGHTA and FQGNSA. CDR3 loop: CASSSTPAYTGELFF. CDR3 nucleotide sequence: TGTGCCAGCAGCTCGACTCCGGCGTACACCGGGGAGCTGTTTTTT.

The V and J genes are TRBV18 and TRBJ1-1, with 10 bases aligning to TRBD1. The junction had 10 bases not matched to a gene; V was cut back by 3 bases and J by 12 bases. CDR1 and CDR2 from the germline V gene are KGHSH and LQKENI. The CDR3 is 14 amino acids. The CDR3, as DNA: TGTGCCAGCTCACCCGGGACAGGGGTTATCGTGTCTTTCTTT. Residues: CASSPGTGVIVSFF.